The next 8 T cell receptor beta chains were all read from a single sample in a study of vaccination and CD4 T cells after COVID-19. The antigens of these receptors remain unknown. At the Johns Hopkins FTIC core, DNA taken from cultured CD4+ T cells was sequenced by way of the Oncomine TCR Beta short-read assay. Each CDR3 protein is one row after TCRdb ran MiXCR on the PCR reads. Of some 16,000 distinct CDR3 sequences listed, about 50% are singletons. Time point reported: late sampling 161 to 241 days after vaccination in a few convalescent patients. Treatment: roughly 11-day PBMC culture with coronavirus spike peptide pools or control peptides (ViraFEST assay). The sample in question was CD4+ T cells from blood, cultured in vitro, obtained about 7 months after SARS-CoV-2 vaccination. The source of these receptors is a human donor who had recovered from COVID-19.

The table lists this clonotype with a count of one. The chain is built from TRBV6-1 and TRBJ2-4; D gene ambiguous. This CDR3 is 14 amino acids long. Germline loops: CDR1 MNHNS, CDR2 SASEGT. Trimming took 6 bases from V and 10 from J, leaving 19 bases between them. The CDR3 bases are TGTGCCAGCAGCGGTTCCTTTAGTTCAGGTATTCAGTACTTC. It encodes CASSGSFSSGIQYF.

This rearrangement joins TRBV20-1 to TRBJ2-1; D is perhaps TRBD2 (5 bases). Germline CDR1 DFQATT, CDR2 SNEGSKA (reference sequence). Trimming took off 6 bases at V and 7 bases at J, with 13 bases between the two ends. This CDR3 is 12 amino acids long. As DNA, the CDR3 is TGCAGTGCGAAGGGTAGGGAGAATGAGCAGTTCTTC. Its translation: CSAKGRENEQFF.

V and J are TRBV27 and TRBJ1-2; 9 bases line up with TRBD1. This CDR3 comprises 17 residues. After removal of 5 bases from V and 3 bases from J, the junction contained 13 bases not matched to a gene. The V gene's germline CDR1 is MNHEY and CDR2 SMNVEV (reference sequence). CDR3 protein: CASSPQVGQGFHYGYTF. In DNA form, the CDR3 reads TGTGCCAGCAGTCCCCAGGTGGGACAGGGTTTCCACTATGGCTACACCTTC.

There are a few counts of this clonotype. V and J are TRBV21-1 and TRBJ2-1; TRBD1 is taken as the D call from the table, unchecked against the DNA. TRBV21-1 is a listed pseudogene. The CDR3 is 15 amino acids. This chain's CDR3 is CASSKDWDRSNEQFF. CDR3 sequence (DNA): TGTGCCAGCAGCAAAGATTGGGACCGCTCCAATGAGCAGTTCTTC.

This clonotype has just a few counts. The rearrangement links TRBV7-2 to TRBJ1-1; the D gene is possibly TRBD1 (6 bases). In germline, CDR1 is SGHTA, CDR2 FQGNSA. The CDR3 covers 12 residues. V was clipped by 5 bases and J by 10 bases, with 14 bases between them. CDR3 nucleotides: TGTGCCAGCAGCCGGGGGCGCTCTGTAGCTTTCTTT. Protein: CASSRGRSVAFF. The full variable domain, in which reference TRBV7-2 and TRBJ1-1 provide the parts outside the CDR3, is GAGVSQSPSNKVTEKGKDVELRCDPISGHTALYWYRQSLGQGLEFLIYFQGNSAPDKSGLPSDRFSAERTGGSVSTLTIQRTQQEDSAVYLCASSRGRSVAFFGQGTRLTVV.

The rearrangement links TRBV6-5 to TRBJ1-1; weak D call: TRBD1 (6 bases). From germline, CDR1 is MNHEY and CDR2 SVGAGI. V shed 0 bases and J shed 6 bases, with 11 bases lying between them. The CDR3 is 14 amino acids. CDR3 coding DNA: TGTGCCAGCAGTTACTCCGGGGGGCTGTCTGAAGCTTTCTTT. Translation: CASSYSGGLSEAFF.

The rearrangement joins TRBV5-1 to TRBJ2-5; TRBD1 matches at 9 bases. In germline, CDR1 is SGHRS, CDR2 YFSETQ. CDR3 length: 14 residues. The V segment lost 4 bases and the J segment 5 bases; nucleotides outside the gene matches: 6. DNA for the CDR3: TGCGCCAGCAGCCAACAGGGGGCGGGTGAGACCCAGTACTTC. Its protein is CASSQQGAGETQYF.

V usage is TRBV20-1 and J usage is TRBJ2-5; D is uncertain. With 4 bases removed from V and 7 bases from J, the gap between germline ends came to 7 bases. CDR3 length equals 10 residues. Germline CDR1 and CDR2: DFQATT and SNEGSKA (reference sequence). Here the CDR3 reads CSATNVTQYF. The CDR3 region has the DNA TGCAGTGCTACTAACGTGACCCAGTACTTC.